This entry concerns a single T cell receptor (beta chain). These data originate in a study of T cell changes during pregnancy in multiple sclerosis. Looked up from germline, CDR1 is SGHDT and CDR2 is YYEEEE. The V segment lost 5 bases and the J segment 4 bases; nucleotides outside the gene matches: 7. This CDR3 is built from 14 residues. TCRdb's table, derived via immunoSEQ multiplex PCR, lists solely in-frame clones and lacks some. The repertoire includes tens of thousands of clones, around nine tenths of them detected once, and 0.4% to 0.45% sits in the top ten. This chain links TRBV5-6 with TRBJ1-1; 8 bases line up with TRBD1. Sequencing used CD4+ T cells from peripheral blood mononuclear cells, obtained before pregnancy. This sequence was found in a female donor with multiple sclerosis, enrolled in a pregnancy study. CDR3 amino acids: CASSSFGQGTEAFF. The CDR3 region has the DNA TGTGCCAGCAGTTCTTTCGGACAGGGCACTGAAGCTTTCTTT.